Presented here are 32 T cell receptor beta chains from one specimen sequenced in a study of T cells in Graves' hyperthyroidism and ophthalmopathy. The investigators amplified TCR beta CDR3 regions from RNA transcripts. Initially, a first-round RT-PCR of the TCR CDR3 employed the HTBI primer set. TCRdb reprocessed the multiplex PCR reads via MiXCR and lists one record per CDR3 protein. The sample consists of 600,000 to 700,000 distinct CDR3 sequences, about 45% of them appearing once. Source material: peripheral blood or thyroid tissue (not recorded which). All receptors come from an adult man with Graves' disease, either hyperthyroidism or ophthalmopathy (not recorded which).

J is TRBJ1-1 and V is TRBV6-1, with D unresolved. V was clipped by 5 bases and J by 4 bases, with 8 bases between them. This CDR3 is 12 amino acids long. Germline V gene lookup returns CDR1 MNHNS and CDR2 SASEGT. The DNA for the CDR3 is TGTGCCAGCAGTCAATGGGGCACTGAAGCTTTCTTT. This translates into CASSQWGTEAFF.

Comments on this clonotype: The junction and the germline gene differ at one end; a read error may be behind it. The chain combines TRBV7-4 with TRBJ1-2; D is undetermined. The CDR3 has 15 amino acids. Germline CDR1 is SGHVT and CDR2 is SQSDAQ. CDR3 DNA sequence: TGTACCAGCAGCTTAGGAGGGCGCGCTGACTATGGCTACACCTTC. Translated, it gives CTSSLGGRADYGYTF.

This chain links TRBV20-1 with TRBJ1-5; no reliable D call. Trimming pared 4 bases from V and 0 bases from J, leaving 7 bases between. This CDR3 spans 13 amino acids. The germline gives CDR1 DFQATT, CDR2 SNEGSKA (reference sequence). The CDR3 nucleotides are TGCAGTGCTAAAAGACTTAGCAATCAGCCCCAGCATTTT. Translated, it gives CSAKRLSNQPQHF.

Ten or more counts support this clonotype. J is TRBJ1-1 and V is TRBV7-4, with no clear D. Trimming left V 4 bases short and J 6 bases short, with 15 bases between. Germline values: CDR1 SGHVT, CDR2 SQSDAQ. The CDR3 contains 14 residues. CDR3 protein: CASSSKRRDPEAFF. Here the CDR3 DNA reads TGTGCCAGCAGCTCAAAGAGGAGGGATCCTGAAGCTTTCTTT.

This sequence joins TRBV29-1 and TRBJ2-5, with 9 bases that match TRBD1. V was clipped by 7 bases and J by 2 bases; unmatched bases: 8. The CDR3 covers 14 residues. Per the germline V gene, CDR1 is SQVTM and CDR2 is ANQGSEA. CDR3 nucleotides: TGCAGCGCTGGGAGAGGGACAGGGCAAGAGACCCAGTACTTC. Protein sequence: CSAGRGTGQETQYF.

The table lists this clonotype with a few counts. This rearrangement joins TRBV29-1 to TRBJ1-2; D is possibly TRBD1 (6 bases). The CDR3 spans 15 residues. In germline, CDR1 is SQVTM, CDR2 ANQGSEA. The CDR3 region is CSYLQRTRGNYGYTF. The CDR3 bases are TGCAGTTACCTACAGCGGACCAGGGGTAACTATGGCTACACCTTC. The variable domain in full, with the rest retrieved from reference TRBV29-1 and TRBJ1-2, is SAVISQKPSRDICQRGTSLTIQCQVDSQVTMMFWYRQQPGQSLTLIATANQGSEATYESGFVIDKFPISRPNLTFSTLTVSNMSPEDSSIYLCSYLQRTRGNYGYTFGSGTRLTVV.

This clonotype was seen just once. One end of the junction varies from germline; a read error may be responsible. The rearrangement links TRBV7-6 to TRBJ2-7; 11 nucleotides agree with TRBD1. CDR3 length: 16 amino acids. Germline V gene lookup returns CDR1 SGHVS and CDR2 FNYEAQ. The CDR3 coding sequence is TGTGCTAGCAGCTCCTTCCCGGGACAGGGGGACGACGAGCAGTACTTC. Translating it yields CASSSFPGQGDDEQYF.

As for this clonotype: A read error may be the cause here, since a much bigger clone is one base away. The gene calls are TRBV2 and TRBJ2-7; D not certain. Deletions cut 2 bases from V and 8 bases from J, with 19 bases between. CDR3 length: 15 amino acids. The germline V gene encodes CDR1 SNHLY and CDR2 FYNNEI. The CDR3 region has the DNA TGTGCCAGCAGTGAAATAGTGATCAAGACGGTCAAGCAGTACTTC. This sequence encodes CASSEIVIKTVKQYF.

CDR3 bases: TGTGCCAGCACCCTGGGACCGGCAAAGGCCGGGGAGCTGTTTTTT. Translating it yields CASTLGPAKAGELFF. The chain links TRBV6-1 to TRBJ2-2; D could derive from TRBD1 or TRBD2 (5 bases each). Germline lookup yields CDR1 MNHNS and CDR2 SASEGT. This CDR3 has 15 amino acids. V lost 7 bases to trimming and J lost 6 bases, with 18 bases between them.

As regards this clonotype: It may be a read error: a sequence one base away is much more abundant. Since no conserved phenylalanine or tryptophan closes the CDR3, a read error is the likely cause. The chain carries TRBV10-3 and TRBJ1-1; unclear D gene. V lost 11 bases and J lost 8, with 21 bases in between. Germline values: CDR1 ENHRY, CDR2 SYGVKD. The CDR3 is made up of 13 amino acids. CDR3 region: CAHRQAEYGEAFS. Written as DNA, the CDR3 is TGTGCCCATCGGCAGGCCGAGTATGGGGAAGCTTTCTCT.

DNA for the CDR3: TGTGCCAGCAGTTTACTTGGACAGGGCTCACCCCTCCACTTT. Residues: CASSLLGQGSPLHF. The V gene is TRBV12-3 or TRBV12-4, the J gene TRBJ1-6; 8 positions match TRBD1. This CDR3 has 14 amino acids. J was trimmed by 10 bases and V by 2 bases; bases with no gene match: 4.

This clonotype was found many times. The chain recombines TRBV15 with TRBJ1-5, with 9 bases aligning to TRBD1. This CDR3 has 16 amino acids. In germline, CDR1 is LNHNV, CDR2 YYDKDF (reference sequence). After removal of 3 bases from V and 0 bases from J, the junction contained 3 bases not matched to a gene. CDR3 DNA sequence: TGTGCCACCAGCAGGGACAGGGGACTTAGCAATCAGCCCCAGCATTTT. Amino acid sequence: CATSRDRGLSNQPQHF.

The rearrangement joins TRBV9 to TRBJ1-1; tentatively, D is TRBD1 (6 bases). Trimming pared 3 bases from V and 5 bases from J, leaving 20 bases between. The CDR3 covers 16 residues. The germline CDR1 and CDR2 sequences are SGDLS and YYNGEE. The CDR3: CASSARLGGLRTEAFF. The CDR3 DNA sequence: TGTGCCAGCAGCGCCCGCTTGGGGGGCCTACGGACTGAAGCTTTCTTT. The full variable domain, completed using reference TRBV9 and TRBJ1-1, is DSGVTQTPKHLITATGQRVTLRCSPRSGDLSVYWYQQSLDQGLQFLIQYYNGEERAKGNILERFSAQQFPDLHSELNLSSLELGDSALYFCASSARLGGLRTEAFFGQGTRLTVV.

Ten or more counts support this clonotype. A junction boundary mismatches the germline segment, possibly from a read error. The V gene is TRBV7-9, the J gene TRBJ1-5; D unresolved. Germline V gives CDR1 SEHNR, CDR2 FQNEAQ (reference sequence). The CDR3 has 14 residues. The CDR3 protein is CASSQEGSNQPQHF. CDR3 nucleotide sequence: TGCGCCAGCAGCCAAGAGGGTAGCAATCAGCCCCAGCATTTT.

This clonotype was detected only a few times. The chain joins TRBV20-1 to TRBJ2-5; the match to TRBD1 covers 9 bases. V shed 6 bases and J 5 bases; nucleotides not matched to a gene: 10. Germline CDR1 and CDR2: DFQATT and SNEGSKA (reference sequence). This CDR3 contains 14 residues. The CDR3 sequence: CSANTGGVWETQYF. The CDR3 coding sequence is TGCAGTGCCAACACAGGGGGCGTATGGGAGACCCAGTACTTC.

This clonotype came up many times. The chain combines TRBV9 with TRBJ1-1, with D unresolved. Germline V gene sequence: CDR1 SGDLS, CDR2 YYNGEE. V lost 0 bases and J 5 bases, leaving 5 bases between the germline ends. The CDR3 sequence is 12 residues long. CDR3 sequence: CASSVEGTEAFF. DNA for the CDR3: TGTGCCAGCAGCGTAGAGGGTACTGAAGCTTTCTTT. Full variable domain (rest looked up from reference TRBV9 and TRBJ1-1): DSGVTQTPKHLITATGQRVTLRCSPRSGDLSVYWYQQSLDQGLQFLIQYYNGEERAKGNILERFSAQQFPDLHSELNLSSLELGDSALYFCASSVEGTEAFFGQGTRLTVV.

The rearrangement joins TRBV20-1 to TRBJ2-5; D possibly corresponds to TRBD2 (6 bases). V lost 0 bases to trimming and J lost 1 base, with 18 bases between them. CDR1 and CDR2 (germline): DFQATT, SNEGSKA (reference sequence). This CDR3 is built from 17 residues. The CDR3, as DNA: TGCAGTGCTAGAGATCCCCGGAGGGCGGGGACCCAAGAGACCCAGTACTTC. This sequence encodes CSARDPRRAGTQETQYF.

This clonotype showed up many times. The chain uses TRBV7-6 and TRBJ1-6; 8 bases line up with TRBD1. Unmatched junction bases numbered 2, after V lost 0 bases and J lost 7 bases. CDR1 is SGHVS, CDR2 FNYEAQ, per germline. The CDR3 sequence is 15 residues long. The CDR3 protein is CASSLATGENSPLHF. CDR3 nucleotide sequence: TGTGCCAGCAGCTTAGCGACAGGGGAGAATTCACCCCTCCACTTT.

The chain joins TRBV7-2 to TRBJ1-6; the match to TRBD1 covers 8 bases. Unmatched junction bases numbered 4, after V lost 6 bases and J lost 15 bases. The CDR3 has 11 amino acids. Germline assignment: CDR1 SGHTA and CDR2 FQGNSA. CDR3: CASRRTGRLHF. CDR3 DNA sequence: TGTGCCAGCAGGCGGACAGGGCGCCTCCACTTT.

The rearrangement joins TRBV20-1 to TRBJ1-1; D remains unclear. Germline V gives CDR1 DFQATT, CDR2 SNEGSKA (reference sequence). V lost 6 bases to trimming and J lost 4 bases, with 12 bases between them. This CDR3 region has 12 residues. The DNA of the CDR3 is TGCAGTGCACCCCTACCGGGCACTGAAGCTTTCTTT. Residues: CSAPLPGTEAFF.

The rearrangement links TRBV11-2 to TRBJ2-2, with D possibly called TRBD1 or TRBD2 (6 bases each). V dropped 6 bases and J dropped 6 bases, with 23 bases sitting between them. This CDR3 comprises 17 residues. CDR1 is SGHAT and CDR2 is FQNNGV in the germline V gene. The CDR3 loop is CASSYHREVGNAGELFF. The DNA for the CDR3 is TGTGCCAGCAGTTACCACAGGGAGGTGGGCAACGCCGGGGAGCTGTTTTTT.

There are many counts of this clonotype. V and J are TRBV20-1 and TRBJ1-6; TRBD1 agrees at 7 bases. CDR3 length: 15 residues. Per germline, CDR1 DFQATT and CDR2 SNEGSKA (reference sequence). Trimming at V came to 1 base and at J to 6 bases, leaving 6 bases not matched to a gene. The CDR3 protein is CSARALTGRNSPLHF. The CDR3 nucleotides read TGCAGTGCTAGAGCCCTGACAGGGCGTAATTCACCCCTCCACTTT.

In regard to this clonotype: At one end the junction does not follow the germline gene, possibly because of a read error. This chain uses TRBV10-2 with TRBJ1-1; maybe TRBD1 (5 bases). Germline V CDR1 and CDR2: WSHSY, SAAADI. This CDR3 contains 13 residues. This chain's CDR3 is CASADGADTEAFF. The CDR3 DNA reads TGTGCCAGCGCCGATGGGGCTGACACTGAAGCTTTCTTT.

The rearrangement links TRBV7-9 to TRBJ1-5; D is undetermined. The V gene lost 6 bases and the J gene lost 1 base, with 10 bases spanning the gap. CDR1 SEHNR and CDR2 FQNEAQ come from the germline V gene (reference sequence). This CDR3 spans 14 amino acids. CDR3 sequence: CASRLEGSNQPQHF. The CDR3 nucleotides are TGTGCCAGCAGGTTGGAGGGCAGCAATCAGCCCCAGCATTTT.

The V call is TRBV25-1, the J call TRBJ1-2; D unresolved. V lost 5 bases, J lost 8 bases, and 12 bases lay in between. The CDR3 length is 12 residues. The germline gives CDR1 MGHDK, CDR2 SYGVNS. CDR3 nucleotides: TGTGCCAGCAGTAAACCGGGCGAAGGCTACACCTTC. The encoded protein is CASSKPGEGYTF.

This clonotype was counted ten times or more. The gene calls are TRBV10-3 and TRBJ1-6; the D gene is possibly TRBD1 (6 bases). Trimming took 8 bases from V and 7 from J, leaving 12 bases between them. Germline V lookup: CDR1 ENHRY, CDR2 SYGVKD. This CDR3 spans 13 amino acids. The CDR3 loop is CAIAGEWNSPLHF. The CDR3 DNA follows: TGTGCCATCGCAGGGGAATGGAATTCACCCCTCCACTTT.

This clonotype was recorded at least ten times. The gene calls are TRBV7-9 and TRBJ1-4; no clear D gene. The V gene lost 8 bases and the J gene lost 7 bases, with 11 bases spanning the gap. Germline CDR1 reads SEHNR; CDR2 reads FQNEAQ (reference sequence). The CDR3 consists of 12 residues. For the CDR3, the DNA is TGTGCCAGCGGGAGTGGACCTGAAAAACTGTTTTTT. This codes for CASGSGPEKLFF.

This clonotype came up many times. The chain carries TRBV29-1 and TRBJ2-7; 7 nucleotides align to TRBD1. This CDR3 has 13 residues. With 3 bases clipped from V and 1 base from J, the junction kept 3 bases outside the gene matches. Germline V gives CDR1 SQVTM, CDR2 ANQGSEA. The CDR3 DNA reads as TGCAGCGTTGATGCGACAGGGTCCTACGAGCAGTACTTC. Protein sequence: CSVDATGSYEQYF.

The chain joins TRBV5-4 to TRBJ1-1; the D gene is possibly TRBD1 (5 bases). Germline V lookup: CDR1 SGHNT, CDR2 YYREEE (reference sequence). V dropped 0 bases and J dropped 6 bases, with 15 bases sitting between them. The CDR3 is made up of 15 amino acids. CDR3 amino acids: CASSLVGGMYAEAFF. In DNA, the CDR3 is TGTGCCAGCAGCTTGGTTGGGGGAATGTACGCTGAAGCTTTCTTT. The complete variable domain, with remaining parts taken from reference TRBV5-4 and TRBJ1-1, reads ETGVTQSPTHLIKTRGQQVTLRCSSQSGHNTVSWYQQALGQGPQFIFQYYREEENGRGNFPPRFSGLQFPNYSSELNVNALELDDSALYLCASSLVGGMYAEAFFGQGTRLTVV.

Comments on this clonotype: This sequence may be a read error, since a much larger clone differs from it by one base. The rearrangement links TRBV24-1 to TRBJ1-2, with a possible D match to TRBD1 (6 bases). The CDR3 totals 13 residues. The V gene's germline CDR1 is KGHDR and CDR2 SFDVKD. Trimming stripped 2 bases from V and 7 bases from J, with 10 bases between. CDR3 DNA sequence: TGTGCCACCAGTGATTGGCCAGGGGCTGGCTACACCTTC. This encodes CATSDWPGAGYTF.

The chain couples TRBV5-1 to TRBJ1-2; the D gene is possibly TRBD1 (5 bases). The CDR3 totals 14 residues. The germline CDR1 and CDR2 sequences are SGHRS and YFSETQ. Trimming took off 0 bases at V and 6 bases at J, with 12 bases between the two ends. CDR3 sequence reads: CASSLAGAGDGYTF. The CDR3 DNA sequence: TGCGCCAGCAGCTTGGCCGGGGCAGGTGATGGCTACACCTTC.

This chain's CDR3 is CASSLGLTSGTNTGELFF. CDR3 DNA sequence: TGTGCCAGCAGCTTAGGACTGACTAGCGGGACGAACACCGGGGAGCTGTTTTTT. The rearrangement links TRBV7-2 to TRBJ2-2, with 11 bases aligning to TRBD2. Germline V lookup: CDR1 SGHTA, CDR2 FQGNSA. The CDR3 loop spans 18 amino acids. V lost 1 base, J lost 0 bases, and 4 bases stayed unmatched.